The subject of this entry is one TCR beta chain. Seattle-derived patients entered the study during active infection and were followed longitudinally. The V end lost 8 bases, the J end lost 2 bases, and 10 bases lay between the germline ends. This CDR3 contains 13 residues. Per the germline V gene, CDR1 is SNHLY and CDR2 is FYNNEI. The authors' processing: Amplifying reference gene primers gave estimates of nucleated cell counts. The assay was immunoSEQ multiplex PCR, and TCRdb's table has in-frame clones only and misses some. For V, J and clone size, that table is used; D and trimming come from the DNA. The sample yields 110,000 or so clones, approximately 85% seen once. This sample is part of a study of blood T cell repertoires in COVID-19. Study overall: Acute-phase and convalescent COVID-19 samples originated in the United States, Italy and Spain. PBMCs, B-cell-depleted T cells, or T cells provided the cDNA or gDNA that made up the material.

The sequencing input was peripheral blood. The chain has TRBV2 and TRBJ2-1; the D gene is possibly TRBD1 (6 bases). The sequence came from a woman aged 55-75 years with COVID-19, enrolled during active disease. The CDR3 nucleotides are TGTGCCAGCCAGGGGTTCACCTACAATGAGCAGTTCTTC. Protein: CASQGFTYNEQFF. Full variable domain (rest looked up from reference TRBV2 and TRBJ2-1): EPEVTQTPSHQVTQMGQEVILRCVPISNHLYFYWYRQILGQKVEFLVSFYNNEISEKSEIFDDQFSVERPDGSNFTLKIRSTKLEDSAMYFCASQGFTYNEQFFGPGTRLTVL.